This is a list of T cell receptor beta chains from one sample in a study of blood T cell repertoires in COVID-19. TCRdb keeps only in-frame clones here, not all; method: immunoSEQ multiplex PCR. The sample lists under 150,000 clones, just under 85% occurring once. Sequencing was performed on peripheral blood. The receptors were gathered from a man in his 70s with active or convalescent COVID-19. The CDR3 runs from the conserved cysteine through the conserved F or W. A D gene is named only where the DNA matches it firmly. The size field is filled for only some rows; it gives once, few, many or a size class.

J | V | size | D | CDR3 | DNA
TRBJ2-7 | TRBV4-1 | - | TRBD1 | CASSQAPGQGIEQYF | TGCGCCAGCAGCCAAGCTCCGGGACAGGGGATTGAGCAGTACTTC
TRBJ1-3 | TRBV3-1/TRBV3-2 | - | - | CASSQAGGAGNTIYF | TGTGCCAGCAGCCAAGCTGGAGGGGCTGGAAACACCATATATTTT
TRBJ1-5 | TRBV30 | - | - | CAWSQSNQPQHF | TGTGCCTGGAGCCAGAGCAATCAGCCCCAGCATTTT
TRBJ2-3 | TRBV7-3 | - | - | CASSYKPTDTQYF | TGTGCCAGCAGCTACAAACCCACAGATACGCAGTATTTT
TRBJ2-7 | TRBV5-1 | - | - | CASSLVGGTYEQYF | TGCGCCAGCAGCTTGGTAGGGGGAACCTACGAGCAGTACTTC
TRBJ1-1 | TRBV6-2/TRBV6-3 | - | - | CASSYPPGLTEAFF | TGTGCCAGCAGTTACCCCCCGGGGTTAACTGAAGCTTTCTTT
TRBJ1-5 | TRBV18 | once | - | CASSPSGGRGINQPQHF | TGTGCCAGCTCGCCGTCGGGGGGTCGGGGAATCAATCAGCCCCAGCATTTT
TRBJ1-2 | TRBV11-3 | - | TRBD1 | CASSQGGTDYGYTF | TGTGCCAGCAGCCAAGGGGGCACGGACTATGGCTACACCTTC
TRBJ1-1 | TRBV5-4 | few | TRBD1 | CASSIGQGYTEAFF | TGTGCCAGCAGCATAGGACAGGGGTACACTGAAGCTTTCTTT
TRBJ2-7 | TRBV10-3 | - | TRBD2 | CAISEVAGGPYEQYF | TGTGCCATCAGTGAAGTAGCGGGGGGGCCCTACGAGCAGTACTTC
TRBJ1-2 | TRBV5-4 | - | - | CATSRQERYYGYTF | TGTGCCACCTCCCGACAGGAGAGATACTATGGCTACACCTTC
TRBJ1-1 | TRBV6-4 | - | - | CASRAKKNTEAFF | TGTGCCAGCAGAGCTAAAAAAAACACTGAAGCTTTCTTT
TRBJ2-7 | TRBV5-1 | - | - | CASAPRPGATYEQYF | TGCGCCAGCGCCCCCCGACCAGGGGCGACCTACGAGCAGTACTTC
TRBJ1-1 | TRBV2 | - | - | CASGQGALDTEAFF | TGTGCCAGCGGACAAGGGGCGCTTGACACTGAAGCTTTCTTT
TRBJ1-2 | TRBV5-1 | - | - | CASSLDGQWGYTF | TGCGCCAGCAGCTTGGATGGACAGTGGGGCTACACCTTC
TRBJ2-3 | TRBV2 | - | - | CASMRSLPDTQYF | TGTGCCAGCATGAGGTCCCTCCCAGATACGCAGTATTTT
TRBJ2-1 | TRBV10-3 | - | TRBD2 | CAISSLAGEDNEQFF | TGTGCCATCAGTTCCTTAGCGGGGGAGGACAATGAGCAGTTCTTC
TRBJ1-2 | TRBV28 | - | TRBD1 | CASSRQGAWGYTF | TGTGCCAGCAGTCGACAGGGGGCATGGGGCTACACCTTC
TRBJ2-1 | TRBV19 | - | TRBD2 | CASFKRGGIGEQFF | TGTGCCAGTTTTAAGCGGGGGGGCATTGGTGAGCAGTTCTTC
TRBJ2-3 | TRBV5-4 | - | TRBD2 | CASSSWSGGASQYF | TGTGCCAGCAGCTCTTGGAGCGGGGGGGCGTCGCAGTATTTT
TRBJ1-6 | TRBV4-1 | - | - | CASSPLSLAYSPLHF | TGCGCCAGCAGCCCCCTCTCGTTGGCATATTCACCCCTCCACTTT
TRBJ2-2 | TRBV10-3 | - | - | CAISENSNTGELFF | TGTGCCATCAGTGAGAACAGTAACACCGGGGAGCTGTTTTTT
TRBJ1-6 | TRBV29-1 | - | - | CSVLFDRNSPLHF | TGCAGCGTCCTTTTCGACAGGAATTCACCCCTCCACTTT
TRBJ1-1 | TRBV29-1 | - | TRBD1 | CSVHRDRNTEAFF | TGCAGCGTCCACCGGGACAGGAACACTGAAGCTTTCTTT
TRBJ1-5 | TRBV30 | - | - | CAWSVGGSNQPQHF | TGTGCCTGGAGTGTAGGGGGTAGCAATCAGCCCCAGCATTTT
TRBJ1-1 | TRBV2 | - | TRBD1 | CASREGARTEAFF | TGTGCCAGCAGAGAGGGGGCGCGTACTGAAGCTTTCTTT
TRBJ2-3 | TRBV19 | - | - | CASRPIIHSTDTQYF | TGTGCCAGCCGCCCTATCATCCACAGCACAGATACGCAGTATTTT
TRBJ1-1 | TRBV7-9 | once | - | CASNYAGSTEAFF | TGTGCCAGCAACTATGCAGGGTCCACTGAAGCTTTCTTT
TRBJ2-6 | TRBV9 | - | TRBD1 | CASSPQGAGANVLTF | TGTGCCAGCAGCCCACAGGGGGCTGGGGCCAACGTCCTGACTTTC
TRBJ1-5 | TRBV6-1 | once | TRBD1 | CASSEAGGGQPQHF | TGTGCCAGCAGTGAAGCAGGGGGCGGGCAGCCCCAGCATTTT
TRBJ1-3 | TRBV28 | - | TRBD1 | CASRQGKGNTIYF | TGTGCCAGCAGACAGGGGAAAGGAAACACCATATATTTT
TRBJ1-2 | TRBV5-1 | - | TRBD1 | CASSSGTGGNYGYTF | TGCGCCAGCAGCTCAGGGACAGGGGGCAACTATGGCTACACCTTC
TRBJ2-1 | TRBV10-3 | - | - | CAIRAGDEQFF | TGTGCCATCAGGGCGGGCGATGAGCAGTTCTTC
TRBJ1-5 | TRBV27 | - | - | CASSFYSNQPQHF | TGTGCCAGCAGTTTCTATAGCAATCAGCCCCAGCATTTT
TRBJ2-5 | TRBV18 | - | - | CASSPPGGGETQYF | TGTGCCAGCTCACCACCGGGAGGGGGAGAGACCCAGTACTTC
TRBJ1-5 | TRBV19 | - | TRBD1 | CASTLEGAIFGNQPQHF | TGTGCCAGTACTTTGGAGGGGGCAATATTTGGCAATCAGCCCCAGCATTTT
TRBJ2-5 | TRBV7-2 | few | TRBD2 | CASSLGWLAGGPSGETQYF | TGTGCCAGCAGCTTAGGTTGGCTAGCGGGAGGGCCCTCTGGAGAGACCCAGTACTTC
TRBJ1-4 | TRBV6-1 | - | - | CASSERGEKLFF | TGTGCCAGCAGTGAAAGGGGTGAAAAACTGTTTTTT
TRBJ2-3 | TRBV7-2 | - | - | CASSLIYPGEITDTQYF | TGTGCCAGCAGCCTCATCTACCCGGGGGAGATCACAGATACGCAGTATTTT
TRBJ1-1 | TRBV23-1 | - | TRBD1 | CASSRSGTGGWESTEAFF | TGCGCCAGCAGTCGCTCCGGAACAGGGGGCTGGGAGAGCACTGAAGCTTTCTTT
TRBJ2-7 | TRBV21-1 | - | - | CASSKPNENNTGAYEQYF | TGTGCCAGCAGCAAACCCAACGAAAACAACACAGGGGCCTACGAGCAGTACTTC